Below, one T cell receptor (beta chain) is given with its context. Its antigen is not known. CDR3 length: 14 residues. V trimming: 6 bases; J trimming: 4 bases; junction bases outside the gene matches: 8. The germline V gene has CDR1 SNHLY and CDR2 FYNNEI. This specimen belongs to a study of OX40 agonist ivuxolimab in advanced cancers. Sequencing was performed with immunoSEQ multiplex PCR; in TCRdb, only in-frame clones are kept and a portion is missing. The sample includes over 75,000 clones, approximately 90% of them seen just once. Points from the study as a whole: At 0.1 to 3.0 mg/kg, CD4+ and CD8+ blood T cells expanded clonally by week 6. Researchers did not establish what antigens the expanded peripheral T cells target.

The specimen was CD4+ or CD8+ T cells sorted from blood, collected in a trial of the OX40 agonist ivuxolimab. The chain has TRBV2 and TRBJ1-2; 7 bases fit TRBD1. The clonotype comes from an adult with an advanced solid tumor such as melanoma, head and neck, liver or kidney cancer. The CDR3 loop reads CASRKGQLPYGYTF. CDR3 in DNA: TGTGCCAGCAGGAAGGGACAGCTACCCTATGGCTACACCTTC.